The 2 T cell receptor beta chains reported below all come from one sample, sequenced in a study of blood T cell repertoires in COVID-19 (TCRdb year 2020). The protocol used for the library was the immunoSEQ multiplex PCR assay. The immuneACCESS repertoire file appears here via TCRdb, limited to in-frame rearrangements. These files lack a portion of the clones; in checked studies, under half of the deficit traces to unresolved V genes, and the cause of the others is not known. This sample gives about 400,000 clones in total; about 88% of them show up just once. The ten largest clones take up about 3% of the sample. Sequencing was carried out using peripheral blood. Every receptor here comes from a human donor in a cohort sampled during active COVID-19.

V gene TRBV3-1 (or the pseudogene TRBV3-2) combines with J gene TRBJ2-3, with 9 bases lining up with TRBD2. Germline trimming cut 6 bases from V and 7 bases from J; bases unmatched to any gene: 11. The germline gives CDR1 LGHDT, CDR2 YNNKEL (reference sequence). This CDR3 is 15 amino acids long. DNA for the CDR3: TGTGCCAGCAGGCCGACTAGCGGAGAAACCTATACGCAGTATTTT. This translates into CASRPTSGETYTQYF.

The chain has TRBV11-2 and TRBJ2-5; 7 nucleotides align to TRBD2. Germline V gene data show CDR1 as SGHAT and CDR2 as FQNNGV. The trim removed 2 bases at V and 5 bases at J, leaving 8 bases unmatched. CDR3 length equals 15 residues. CDR3 sequence (DNA): TGTGCCAGCAGCTTAAGGGTGGGGGGGGACGAGACCCAGTACTTC. It translates to CASSLRVGGDETQYF.